A selection of T cell receptor beta chains follows, all from one sample in a study of response to subunit inactivated influenza vaccine. MiXCR, applied by TCRdb to the RT-PCR reads, yields one record per CDR3 protein. The sample shows approximately 500,000 distinct CDR3 sequences, under 15% of them seen only once. The sample was PBMCs from blood, taken 40 to 50 days after vaccination. All receptors derive from a man over 45 who received an inactivated influenza vaccine. Both conserved end residues are part of each CDR3. Clone size is given for some rows only: seen once, a few or many times, or a class if the clone is expanded.

J gene	V gene	clone size	CDR3 protein
TRBJ2-1	TRBV27	NA	CASNKEGGWGSSYNEQFF
TRBJ2-3	TRBV5-1	many	CASSPRGGQEDTQYF
TRBJ2-5	TRBV20-1	few	CSGGGPGETQYF
TRBJ2-3	TRBV12-3/TRBV12-4	NA	CASSHDEPDTQYF
TRBJ2-1	TRBV7-2	few	CASSPPGTYNEQSF
TRBJ2-3	TRBV15	many	CATSRAADVRNTDTQYF
TRBJ2-3	TRBV12-3/TRBV12-4	many	CASSLPDRILPTDTQYF
TRBJ1-1	TRBV7-9	few	CASSLGGFPGAFF
TRBJ2-5	TRBV5-1	NA	CASSLGTDGETQYF
TRBJ1-2	TRBV19	few	CASSIVYQIYGYTF
TRBJ2-6	TRBV25-1	NA	CASNKDSSGANVLTF
TRBJ1-1	TRBV7-9	NA	CASSYGVWFF
TRBJ1-5	TRBV2	once	CASSSRDSPLDF
TRBJ2-1	TRBV5-1	many	CASSPISGTGGRNEQFF
TRBJ2-3	TRBV12-3/TRBV12-4	few	CASRRTDTDTQYF
TRBJ1-6	TRBV5-1	NA	CASSLGWGSPLHF
TRBJ2-7	TRBV5-6	NA	CASSHGISGYEQYF
TRBJ2-2	TRBV6-1	few	CASSESRWEPPHRELFF
TRBJ2-7	TRBV6-5	few	CASSYSNRANHPNYEQYF
TRBJ2-2	TRBV21-1	NA	CASSARGGSSAGELFF
TRBJ1-1	TRBV29-1	few	CSVNDLVGQGGNTEAFF
TRBJ2-7	TRBV5-1	few	CASSLMSSGSSYEQYF
TRBJ1-2	TRBV12-3/TRBV12-4	few	CASSFGTGGNYGYTF
TRBJ2-3	TRBV4-1	few	CASSQEVWGADTQYF
TRBJ2-1	TRBV20-1	many	CSAGATGSSYNEQFF
TRBJ2-1	TRBV7-9	NA	CASILGLAGIPYNEQFF
TRBJ2-7	TRBV7-8	NA	CASSFRRDRGLYEQYF
TRBJ2-3	TRBV7-8	many	CASSLPDRDTQYF
TRBJ2-4	TRBV18	few	CASSPWVEAKNIQYF
TRBJ2-1	TRBV5-5	NA	CASSLASSGGLEQFF
TRBJ1-1	TRBV6-1	many	CASRPGRSNTEAFF
TRBJ2-2	TRBV6-1	many	CAIQQGRPNTGELFF
TRBJ2-1	TRBV4-3	NA	CASSQDDRGLGVEQFF
TRBJ2-7	TRBV5-1	many	CASSSEYEQYF
TRBJ2-6	TRBV30	few	CAWSARSGANVLTF
TRBJ2-7	TRBV3-1	NA	CASTSSAAGALEQYF
TRBJ2-3	TRBV6-2/TRBV6-3	NA	CASSYYLTGTSDTQYF
TRBJ2-7	TRBV6-2/TRBV6-3	NA	CASRSGLAVIYEQYF
TRBJ2-3	TRBV16	NA	CATTGQVTSDTQYF
TRBJ1-5	TRBV9	few	CASSVGSGNQPQHF
TRBJ2-3	TRBV29-1	many	CSVGKSGSDTQYF
TRBJ2-3	TRBV9	NA	CASTPREGGPSTDTQYF
TRBJ2-7	TRBV7-9	few	CASSSTTGPQLLYEQYF
TRBJ2-6	TRBV7-8	few	CASSLAPIGANVLTF
TRBJ1-4	TRBV7-9	few	CASSQRQGAEKLFF
TRBJ2-7	TRBV15	NA	CATSSGTGGLYEQYF
TRBJ2-1	TRBV18	few	CASSPGLAGESDNEQFF
TRBJ2-1	TRBV12-3/TRBV12-4	NA	CASSSPSNEQFF
TRBJ1-4	TRBV27	few	CASSSQGARDEKLFF
TRBJ2-7	TRBV14	few	CASSQGFSLSYEQYF
TRBJ1-5	TRBV6-1	few	CASSAVSGYQPQHF
TRBJ2-7	TRBV30	few	CAWSHSYEQYF
TRBJ2-3	TRBV6-1	NA	CASSEDLAPRTQYF
TRBJ1-3	TRBV20-1	many	CSSSRGNTIYF
TRBJ1-4	TRBV4-2	NA	CASSAPGRATNEKLFF
TRBJ1-2	TRBV12-3/TRBV12-4	many	CASSLDRADGYTF
TRBJ2-3	TRBV4-2	few	CASSDRTSGGLGTDTQYF
TRBJ2-3	TRBV28	few	CASSYLTESTDTQYF
TRBJ1-4	TRBV5-1	NA	CASSATGMANEKLFF